These T cell receptor beta chains were read from a single sample in a study of control samples from healthy donors and cancer patients. Using immunoSEQ multiplex PCR, the repertoire was profiled, and TCRdb retains in-frame clones only, with some absent. The data contain around 82,000 clones, more than 70% of them singletons. The specimen was blood. Source of these receptors: a man aged 45-65 years in good health. The CDR3 runs from the conserved cysteine through the conserved F or W. D genes are given only for firm matches. Rows give clone size only sometimes, using once, few, many, or a class for an expanded clone.

cdr3_length	v_call	j_call	d_call	clone_size	cdr3_aa	cdr3_nt
15	TRBV19	TRBJ2-7	TRBD1	.	CASSARDRGLGEQYF	TGTGCCAGTAGCGCCCGGGACAGGGGGCTGGGGGAGCAGTACTTC
15	TRBV13	TRBJ2-5	.	.	CASSTGTRSWETQYF	TGTGCCAGCAGCACCGGGACCAGAAGTTGGGAGACCCAGTACTTC
15	TRBV24-1	TRBJ2-1	.	.	CATSTGDLSYNEQFF	TGTGCCACCAGCACAGGCGATCTCTCCTACAATGAGCAGTTCTTC
18	TRBV14	TRBJ2-5	TRBD2	.	CASSPGEASGVYQETQYF	TGTGCCAGCAGCCCCGGTGAGGCTAGCGGAGTGTACCAAGAGACCCAGTACTTC
15	TRBV5-1	TRBJ2-6	TRBD2	.	CASRWGGDGANVLTF	TGCGCCAGCAGGTGGGGAGGGGATGGGGCCAACGTCCTGACTTTC
14	TRBV11-2	TRBJ2-7	.	once	CASTRQGGPYEQYF	TGTGCCAGCACCCGACAGGGAGGTCCCTACGAGCAGTACTTC
13	TRBV18	TRBJ2-2	.	.	CASSTTNTGELFF	TGTGCCAGCTCTACGACAAACACCGGGGAGCTGTTTTTT
13	TRBV12-3/TRBV12-4	TRBJ2-7	.	.	CASSATRDYEQYF	TGTGCCAGCAGTGCTACTAGGGACTACGAGCAGTACTTC
16	TRBV5-3	TRBJ1-6	.	.	CARSRLGVGKNSPLHF	TGTGCCAGAAGCCGCTTGGGCGTAGGGAAAAATTCACCCCTCCACTTT
15	TRBV5-1	TRBJ1-1	TRBD1	.	CASSSYPTGDTEAFF	TGCGCCAGCAGCTCGTACCCAACAGGGGACACTGAAGCTTTCTTT
14	TRBV30	TRBJ1-2	.	.	CAWMKSRLNYGYTF	TGTGCCTGGATGAAGTCTCGATTAAACTATGGCTACACCTTC
16	TRBV7-6	TRBJ2-4	.	.	CASSLLALAQQNIQYF	TGTGCCAGCAGCTTATTGGCCCTAGCTCAGCAAAACATTCAGTACTTC
13	TRBV5-1	TRBJ2-1	.	.	CASSYREVVEQFF	TGCGCCAGCAGTTACAGGGAGGTGGTTGAGCAGTTCTTC
18	TRBV9	TRBJ2-3	TRBD2	.	CASSVKIPTSGLADTQYF	TGTGCCAGCAGCGTAAAAATCCCAACTAGCGGCCTGGCAGATACGCAGTATTTT
17	TRBV24-1	TRBJ2-2	TRBD1	.	CATSDLGDRGDTGELFF	TGTGCCACCAGTGATTTAGGGGACAGGGGAGACACCGGGGAGCTGTTTTTT
13	TRBV30	TRBJ1-5	.	.	CAWAGGASQPQHF	TGTGCCTGGGCGGGGGGCGCTAGCCAGCCCCAGCATTTT
13	TRBV30	TRBJ1-3	.	.	CAGDSSSGNTIYF	TGTGCCGGCGACAGCAGCTCTGGAAACACCATATATTTT
14	TRBV28	TRBJ2-1	TRBD2	.	CASTRGTSYNEQFF	TGTGCCAGCACCAGAGGGACTAGCTACAATGAGCAGTTCTTC
14	TRBV2	TRBJ2-1	.	few	CASSKLITHNEQFF	TGTGCCAGCAGCAAACTGATCACCCACAATGAGCAGTTCTTC
15	TRBV15	TRBJ1-5	.	.	CATSRVEGPLQPQHF	TGTGCCACCAGCAGAGTGGAAGGGCCCCTACAGCCCCAGCATTTT
15	TRBV11-1	TRBJ1-3	.	.	CASSDQLFSGNTIYF	TGTGCCAGCAGCGACCAGCTTTTCTCTGGAAACACCATATATTTT
14	TRBV6-5	TRBJ2-1	TRBD2	.	CASRLAGPPHEQFF	TGTGCCAGCAGACTAGCGGGGCCGCCCCATGAGCAGTTCTTC
11	TRBV20-1	TRBJ1-2	TRBD1	.	CSVDTGDGYTF	TGCAGTGTTGATACAGGGGACGGCTACACCTTC
14	TRBV5-1	TRBJ1-6	TRBD1	.	CASSSTGAPWALHF	TGCGCCAGCAGCTCGACAGGGGCCCCATGGGCCCTCCACTTT
14	TRBV27	TRBJ1-5	.	.	CASSPGYSNQPQHF	TGTGCCAGCAGTCCGGGGTATAGCAATCAGCCCCAGCATTTT
14	TRBV4-1	TRBJ2-7	.	.	CASSQEADPYEQYF	TGCGCCAGCAGCCAAGAGGCGGACCCCTACGAGCAGTACTTC
15	TRBV19	TRBJ2-1	.	.	CASSLSGRGYNEQFF	TGTGCCAGTAGTTTATCGGGGAGAGGCTACAATGAGCAGTTCTTC
15	TRBV21-1	TRBJ1-6	.	.	CASKFTGRNNSPLHF	TGTGCCAGCAAATTTACAGGGCGGAATAATTCACCCCTCCACTTT
13	TRBV7-2	TRBJ1-3	TRBD1	.	CASSRQGGNTIYF	TGTGCCAGCAGCCGACAGGGTGGAAACACCATATATTTT
15	TRBV19	TRBJ1-1	.	.	CASSKEGRRGLGAFF	TGTGCCAGTAGTAAAGAGGGGAGAAGGGGGTTGGGAGCTTTCTTT
14	TRBV5-6	TRBJ1-2	TRBD1	.	CASTRKGAGYGYTF	TGTGCCAGCACCCGAAAGGGGGCGGGCTATGGCTACACCTTC
12	TRBV19	TRBJ1-5	TRBD1	.	CASSLIGGPQHF	TGTGCCAGTAGTCTTATAGGGGGCCCCCAGCATTTT
16	TRBV5-5	TRBJ2-3	TRBD2	once	CASSFQLAGGQDTQYF	TGTGCCAGCAGCTTTCAACTAGCGGGAGGACAAGATACGCAGTATTTT
15	TRBV9	TRBJ2-3	.	.	CASSSHRAPGDTQYF	TGTGCCAGCAGCTCCCATAGGGCACCCGGCGATACGCAGTATTTT
13	TRBV24-1	TRBJ2-2	TRBD1	once	CATKGARTGELFF	TGTGCCACCAAGGGGGCGAGGACCGGGGAGCTGTTTTTT
14	TRBV18	TRBJ1-5	.	.	CASSEDYGDQPQHF	TGTGCCAGCTCAGAAGACTATGGCGATCAGCCCCAGCATTTT